A single sample gave rise to the 26 T cell receptor beta chains below, sequenced in a study of human T cells and chemical hapten exposure. Someone pulled total RNA out of unfractionated whole blood. MiXCR, run by TCRdb on the 5' RACE reads, gives a single entry per CDR3 protein. The sample lists 150,000 or so distinct CDR3 sequences; around 4% were seen once. These receptors were collected from a female donor in good health.

This clonotype was counted ten times or more. V usage is TRBV12-3 or TRBV12-4 and J usage is TRBJ2-3, with TRBD1 matching 8 bases. Trimming took 6 bases from V and 6 from J; bases not matched to a gene: 2. This CDR3 has 12 residues. CDR3 sequence (DNA): TGTGCCAGCAGCAGGGGGCGGGATACGCAGTATTTT. Residues: CASSRGRDTQYF.

This clonotype was detected only a few times. V is TRBV27 and J is TRBJ2-1; 9 nucleotides match TRBD1. The CDR3 is made up of 16 amino acids. V dropped 6 bases and J dropped 2; count of bases not matched to a gene: 8. The germline V gene encodes CDR1 MNHEY and CDR2 SMNVEV (reference sequence). CDR3 residues: CASSLTGGTPYNEQFF. In nucleotides, the CDR3 is TGTGCCAGCAGCCTGACAGGGGGTACCCCCTACAATGAGCAGTTCTTC.

This clonotype was seen more than once but under ten times. V usage is TRBV12-3 or TRBV12-4 and J usage is TRBJ1-1; tentative D call: TRBD1 (5 bases). CDR3 size: 15 residues. V lost 1 base and J lost 3, with 12 bases in between. CDR3 sequence reads: CASSLVGRVDTEAFF. The CDR3 bases are TGTGCCAGCAGTTTAGTTGGCAGGGTTGACACTGAAGCTTTCTTT.

Many counts were recorded for this clonotype. The CDR3 loop is CASSLSQGSFHYNEQFF. The CDR3 DNA sequence: TGTGCCAGCAGCTTGTCACAGGGGTCGTTTCACTACAATGAGCAGTTCTTC. The chain uses TRBV5-6 and TRBJ2-1, with TRBD1 matching over 7 bases. The junction had 10 bases not matched to a gene; V was cut back by 1 base and J by 3 bases. The length of the CDR3 is 17 residues. Germline V gene lookup returns CDR1 SGHDT and CDR2 YYEEEE. Based on the CDR3 plus reference TRBV5-6 and TRBJ2-1, the full variable domain is DAGVTQSPTHLIKTRGQQVTLRCSPKSGHDTVSWYQQALGQGPQFIFQYYEEEERQRGNFPDRFSGHQFPNYSSELNVNALLLGDSALYLCASSLSQGSFHYNEQFFGPGTRLTVL.

The chain uses TRBV29-1 and TRBJ1-2; D might be TRBD1 (6 bases). V shed 6 bases and J shed 5 bases, with 13 bases lying between them. This CDR3 contains 12 residues. Germline CDR1 is SQVTM and CDR2 is ANQGSEA. The CDR3 sequence is CSVVDRIYGYTF. The CDR3 DNA reads TGCAGCGTCGTTGACAGGATATATGGCTACACCTTC. Using reference TRBV29-1 and TRBJ1-2 for the parts outside the CDR3, the full variable domain is SAVISQKPSRDICQRGTSLTIQCQVDSQVTMMFWYRQQPGQSLTLIATANQGSEATYESGFVIDKFPISRPNLTFSTLTVSNMSPEDSSIYLCSVVDRIYGYTFGSGTRLTVV.

Many counts were recorded for this clonotype. The chain links TRBV14 to TRBJ2-5; D possibly corresponds to TRBD2 (5 bases). The germline CDR1 and CDR2 sequences are SGHDN and FVKESK. V was clipped by 4 bases and J by 10 bases, with 13 bases between them. The CDR3 has 12 residues. The CDR3 reads CASSPAAGGQYF. In DNA, the CDR3 is TGTGCCAGCAGCCCAGCAGCAGGAGGCCAGTACTTC.

This clonotype was counted at least ten times. The chain is built from TRBV2 and TRBJ1-5, with 7 bases matching TRBD1. Germline loops: CDR1 SNHLY, CDR2 FYNNEI. V lost 7 bases and J lost 0; bases outside the gene matches: 9. The CDR3 has 16 amino acids. CDR3 nucleotides: TGTGCCAGCACCTGGGACAGCAACTATAGCAATCAGCCCCAGCATTTT. Its protein is CASTWDSNYSNQPQHF. The complete variable domain, with remaining parts taken from reference TRBV2 and TRBJ1-5, reads EPEVTQTPSHQVTQMGQEVILRCVPISNHLYFYWYRQILGQKVEFLVSFYNNEISEKSEIFDDQFSVERPDGSNFTLKIRSTKLEDSAMYFCASTWDSNYSNQPQHFGDGTRLSIL.

Ten or more counts support this clonotype. The chain joins TRBV2 to TRBJ2-5; 8 bases fit TRBD1. Germline CDR1 reads SNHLY; CDR2 reads FYNNEI. The CDR3 runs to 13 residues. The junction had 4 bases not matched to a gene; V was cut back by 10 bases and J by 0 bases. The CDR3 reads CATGQEYQETQYF. CDR3 DNA sequence: TGTGCCACGGGACAGGAGTACCAAGAGACCCAGTACTTC.

Worth noting for this clonotype: With a much larger clone just one base away, this may be a read error. V is TRBV7-2 and J is TRBJ2-7; 8 bases are shared with TRBD2. The CDR3 length is 17 residues. Trimming at V came to 1 base and at J to 0 bases, leaving 8 bases not matched to a gene. Germline values: CDR1 SGHTA, CDR2 FQGNSA. CDR3 DNA: TGTGCCAGCAGCTTAGGTGCGGGGGGTCTCCTCTCCTACGAGCAGTACTTC. Encoded protein: CASSLGAGGLLSYEQYF.

This clonotype was recorded many times. The chain combines TRBV28 with TRBJ2-3; 11 nucleotides agree with TRBD2. The V segment lost 3 bases and the J segment 4 bases; nucleotides outside the gene matches: 9. The CDR3 consists of 17 residues. The germline gives CDR1 MDHEN, CDR2 SYDVKM. The CDR3 loop reads CASSFPPTSGGSDTQYF. The CDR3 nucleotides read TGTGCCAGCAGTTTTCCCCCAACTAGCGGGGGATCAGATACGCAGTATTTT.

This clonotype was recorded at least ten times. The chain couples TRBV5-6 to TRBJ2-3; D is perhaps TRBD1 (6 bases). Germline V gives CDR1 SGHDT, CDR2 YYEEEE. V lost 5 bases, J lost 2 bases, and 15 bases lay in between. The CDR3 covers 15 residues. As DNA, the CDR3 is TGTGCCAGCAGTCCCGCCGCAGGGGTCACAGATACGCAGTATTTT. Protein: CASSPAAGVTDTQYF.

This clonotype was picked up many times. The V gene is TRBV6-6, the J gene TRBJ1-5; possibly TRBD1 for D (5 bases). The CDR3 has 14 residues. V lost 8 bases, J lost 0 bases, and 11 bases lay in between. The germline gives CDR1 MNHNY, CDR2 SVGAGI (reference sequence). For the CDR3, the DNA is TGTGCCAGCGGAATAGGGGATAGCAATCAGCCCCAGCATTTT. Encoded protein: CASGIGDSNQPQHF.

This clonotype was seen a handful of times. The chain recombines TRBV11-2 with TRBJ2-7; 8 bases fit TRBD2. Unmatched junction bases numbered 3, after V lost 1 base and J lost 4 bases. This CDR3 is 14 amino acids long. CDR1 is SGHAT and CDR2 is FQNNGV in the germline V gene. This CDR3 is CASSLVTSGYEQYF. Written as DNA, the CDR3 is TGTGCCAGCAGCTTAGTAACTAGCGGTTACGAGCAGTACTTC. Full variable domain (missing parts from reference TRBV11-2 and TRBJ2-7): EAGVAQSPRYKIIEKRQSVAFWCNPISGHATLYWYQQILGQGPKLLIQFQNNGVVDDSQLPKDRFSAERLKGVDSTLKIQPAKLEDSAVYLCASSLVTSGYEQYFGPGTRLTVT.

This clonotype was observed many times. This chain uses TRBV6-5 with TRBJ2-5; 8 positions agree with TRBD2. This CDR3 comprises 18 residues. Losses at the gene ends were 6 bases for V and 1 base for J; bases not matched to a gene: 16. Germline values: CDR1 MNHEY, CDR2 SVGAGI. The CDR3 here is CASSRRSPYGTSQETQYF. CDR3 nucleotides: TGTGCCAGCAGCCGGCGGTCACCATATGGGACTAGCCAAGAGACCCAGTACTTC.

This clonotype was detected ten times or more. The chain joins TRBV29-1 to TRBJ2-3, with a weak D call TRBD1 (7 bases). This CDR3 spans 18 amino acids. The germline V gene encodes CDR1 SQVTM and CDR2 ANQGSEA. V was cut by 0 bases and J by 4 bases, with 23 bases left in between. The DNA of the CDR3 is TGCAGCGTTGAAGATCTTGGGGCGGGAAGGGGGCATGCAGATACGCAGTATTTT. Its translation is CSVEDLGAGRGHADTQYF.

This clonotype was seen repeatedly, ten times or more. The chain carries TRBV7-2 and TRBJ1-2; D is perhaps TRBD1 (5 bases). Per germline, CDR1 SGHTA and CDR2 FQGNSA. V was pared by 6 bases and J by 4 bases, with 9 bases between. CDR3 length equals 12 residues. CDR3 sequence (DNA): TGTGCCAGCAGTTCCCAGGGCTATGGCTACACCTTC. Amino acid sequence: CASSSQGYGYTF.

The table lists this clonotype with many counts. The J gene is TRBJ2-5, the V gene TRBV20-1; 8 bases line up with TRBD2. The germline V gene encodes CDR1 DFQATT and CDR2 SNEGSKA (reference sequence). The CDR3 is 14 residues long. Unmatched junction bases numbered 1, after V lost 0 bases and J lost 1 base. CDR3 protein: CSARETSGQETQYF. CDR3 in DNA: TGCAGTGCTAGAGAAACTAGCGGCCAAGAGACCCAGTACTTC.

The chain recombines TRBV13 with TRBJ1-2; 7 bases align to TRBD1. With V trimmed by 3 bases and J by 4 bases, 14 bases remained unmatched. Looked up from germline, CDR1 is PRHDT and CDR2 is FYEKMQ (reference sequence). The CDR3 runs to 17 residues. CDR3 DNA sequence: TGTGCCAGCAGCTTGGAAGCCGTACAACAGGGGTTCTATGGCTACACCTTC. This sequence encodes CASSLEAVQQGFYGYTF.

At least ten counts were recorded for this clonotype. The chain carries TRBV5-1 and TRBJ2-2; D unresolved. V lost 4 bases, J lost 4 bases, and 20 bases lay in between. This CDR3 spans 17 amino acids. Germline V CDR1 and CDR2: SGHRS, YFSETQ. The CDR3: CASSLSTTGALTGELFF. CDR3 sequence (DNA): TGCGCCAGCAGCCTCTCGACGACGGGTGCCCTCACCGGGGAGCTGTTTTTT.

This clonotype was counted at least ten times. The rearrangement joins TRBV7-9 to TRBJ1-3; D not resolved. CDR1 is SEHNR and CDR2 is FQNEAQ in the germline V gene (reference sequence). The CDR3 consists of 11 residues. V gave up 3 bases and J gave up 7 bases, with 4 bases separating them. The CDR3 bases are TGTGCCAGCAGCTTGAGCAACACCATATATTTT. Its translation is CASSLSNTIYF.

This clonotype was observed at least ten times. CDR3 sequence: CASTSMAFTDTQYF. The CDR3 nucleotides are TGTGCCAGCACTTCCATGGCTTTCACAGATACGCAGTATTTT. V usage is TRBV6-2 or TRBV6-3 and J usage is TRBJ2-3; D is uncertain. This CDR3 region has 14 residues. Trimming removed 7 bases at V and 2 bases at J, with 13 bases between. Germline V gene data show CDR1 as MNHEY and CDR2 as SVGEGT.

This clonotype appeared many times. This rearrangement joins TRBV5-6 to TRBJ2-2; TRBD1 matches 9 bases. This CDR3 is built from 16 residues. V lost 3 bases and J lost 5; bases outside the gene matches: 8. Per the germline V gene, CDR1 is SGHDT and CDR2 is YYEEEE. Written as DNA, the CDR3 is TGTGCCAGCAGCTCCAAGGACAGGGGAAGGACCGGGGAGCTGTTTTTT. Translation: CASSSKDRGRTGELFF.

Many counts were recorded for this clonotype. The genes are TRBV7-8 and TRBJ1-3; D not certain. The CDR3 consists of 11 residues. Trimming stripped 3 bases from V and 8 bases from J, with 5 bases between. Germline CDR1 is SGHVS and CDR2 is FQNEAQ. The CDR3 DNA follows: TGTGCCAGCAGCTTCGTGGACACCATATATTTT. This gives the protein CASSFVDTIYF. The whole variable domain, filled in from reference TRBV7-8 and TRBJ1-3, reads GAGVSQSPRYKVAKRGQDVALRCDPISGHVSLFWYQQALGQGPEFLTYFQNEAQLDKSGLPSDRFFAERPEGSVSTLKIQRTQQEDSAVYLCASSFVDTIYFGEGSWLTVV.

CDR3 in DNA: TGTGCCAGCAGCTTATACAGCAACGAGCAGTACTTC. This sequence encodes CASSLYSNEQYF. The J gene is TRBJ2-7, the V gene TRBV7-2; D remains ambiguous. CDR3 length: 12 amino acids. Trimming cost V 2 bases and J 5 bases, with 7 bases left between them. Germline loops: CDR1 SGHTA, CDR2 FQGNSA.

There are many counts of this clonotype. V and J are TRBV7-6 and TRBJ1-6, with D unresolved. In germline, CDR1 is SGHVS, CDR2 FNYEAQ. The ends were cut back, 0 bases at V and 4 bases at J, with 4 bases in the middle. The CDR3 length is 14 residues. The CDR3 reads CASSLAQYNSPLHF. The CDR3 coding sequence is TGTGCCAGCAGCTTAGCACAGTATAATTCACCCCTCCACTTT.

The table lists this clonotype with many counts. The chain employs TRBV5-1 and TRBJ2-1; TRBD1 matches 9 bases. This CDR3 is built from 15 residues. Germline-derived CDR1 and CDR2 are SGHRS and YFSETQ. V lost 4 bases and J lost 8; bases outside the gene matches: 10. This CDR3 reads CASSSGQGMEDEQFF. The CDR3 coding sequence is TGCGCCAGCAGCAGCGGACAGGGGATGGAAGATGAGCAGTTCTTC. The whole variable domain, filled in from reference TRBV5-1 and TRBJ2-1, reads KAGVTQTPRYLIKTRGQQVTLSCSPISGHRSVSWYQQTPGQGLQFLFEYFSETQRNKGNFPGRFSGRQFSNSRSEMNVSTLELGDSALYLCASSSGQGMEDEQFFGPGTRLTVL.